These 13 T cell receptor beta chains share one sample of origin, sequenced in a study of identical twins. MiXCR, applied by TCRdb to the 5' RACE reads, yields one record per CDR3 protein. The sample carries approximately 890,000 distinct CDR3 sequences, more than 9% recorded once. The sample also formed part of further work on yellow fever vaccine responses in identical twins.

Sequenced sample: PBMCs. These receptors all come from a young woman in good health.

The CDR3 DNA reads TGTGCCAGCAAGACCGAGACCAGCTCCTACAATGAGCAGTTCTTC. Protein product: CASKTETSSYNEQFF. V usage is TRBV2 and J usage is TRBJ2-1; D gene unclear. V was clipped by 7 bases and J by 0 bases, with 13 bases between them. Germline V gives CDR1 SNHLY, CDR2 FYNNEI. The CDR3 extends over 15 amino acids.

V usage is TRBV10-3 and J usage is TRBJ2-3, with 8 bases identical to TRBD1. The CDR3 spans 12 residues. Germline CDR1 ENHRY, CDR2 SYGVKD. V trimming: 8 bases; J trimming: 5 bases; junction bases outside the gene matches: 3. CDR3 DNA sequence: TGTGCCATCGGACAGGGAATAGATACGCAGTATTTT. Encoded protein: CAIGQGIDTQYF.

This clonotype was counted ten times or more. This chain connects TRBV5-1 to TRBJ2-3, with 8 bases identical to TRBD1. The CDR3 contains 16 residues. Germline V lookup: CDR1 SGHRS, CDR2 YFSETQ. V shed 4 bases, J shed 2 bases, and the junction held 9 bases outside the gene matches. CDR3 sequence: CASSAETGAITDTQYF. The CDR3 DNA follows: TGCGCCAGCAGCGCAGAGACAGGGGCGATCACAGATACGCAGTATTTT.

This clonotype has more than one count but fewer than ten. The gene calls are TRBV28 and TRBJ2-1; maybe TRBD2 (7 bases). Germline V gene data show CDR1 as MDHEN and CDR2 as SYDVKM. CDR3 length: 14 amino acids. CDR3 protein: CASGGGKLYNEQFF. For the CDR3, the DNA is TGTGCTTCGGGGGGCGGCAAACTATACAATGAGCAGTTCTTC.

The chain recombines TRBV24-1 with TRBJ2-1; D gene uncertain. Germline V CDR1 and CDR2: KGHDR, SFDVKD. V was clipped by 4 bases and J by 8 bases, with 5 bases between them. The length of the CDR3 is 11 residues. CDR3 bases: TGTGCCACCAGTGAATCCCATGAGCAGTTCTTC. Its protein product is CATSESHEQFF.

The V and J genes are TRBV6-1 and TRBJ2-3; D is perhaps TRBD1 (5 bases). V dropped 0 bases and J dropped 2 bases, with 12 bases sitting between them. CDR3 length equals 16 residues. Germline V CDR1 and CDR2: MNHNS, SASEGT. CDR3 loop: CASSEARQFSTDTQYF. CDR3 in DNA: TGTGCCAGCAGTGAAGCGCGACAGTTCTCCACAGATACGCAGTATTTT.

This clonotype has just a few counts. The CDR3 sequence: CASSPRGGTGFYNEQFF. CDR3 nucleotides: TGTGCCAGCAGTCCTAGAGGGGGGACAGGCTTCTACAATGAGCAGTTCTTC. This sequence joins TRBV6-1 and TRBJ2-1; 8 bases map to TRBD1. The V and J ends lost 5 bases and 3 bases, in that order; junction bases with no gene match: 12. The CDR3 length is 17 residues. Per the germline V gene, CDR1 is MNHNS and CDR2 is SASEGT.

The CDR3 loop reads CASNRAMNTEAFF. The CDR3 nucleotides are TGTGCCAGCAACAGGGCTATGAACACTGAAGCTTTCTTT. The chain recombines TRBV5-5 with TRBJ1-1; weak D call: TRBD1 (6 bases). Looked up from germline, CDR1 is SGHKS and CDR2 is YYEKEE (reference sequence). The CDR3 covers 13 residues. Trimming shortened V by 6 bases and J by 0 bases, and 9 bases separated the two germline ends.

This clonotype has only a few counts. This sequence joins TRBV20-1 and TRBJ1-1, with D unclear. Germline lookup yields CDR1 DFQATT and CDR2 SNEGSKA (reference sequence). The CDR3 runs to 14 residues. Deletions cut 1 base from V and 6 bases from J, with 15 bases between. CDR3 protein: CSARVGRFNAEAFF. Here the CDR3 DNA reads TGCAGTGCTAGAGTAGGGCGTTTCAACGCTGAAGCTTTCTTT.

This clonotype has at least ten counts. The chain recombines TRBV29-1 with TRBJ2-1; D ambiguous. Per the germline V gene, CDR1 is SQVTM and CDR2 is ANQGSEA. V dropped 3 bases and J dropped 0 bases, with 18 bases sitting between them. This CDR3 region has 17 residues. This CDR3 is CSVDGSGVISSYNEQFF. The CDR3 DNA sequence: TGCAGCGTTGATGGGTCTGGCGTTATTAGCTCCTACAATGAGCAGTTCTTC.

This clonotype came up many times. V and J are TRBV24-1 and TRBJ2-2; D ambiguous. This CDR3 comprises 12 residues. Trimming cost V 7 bases and J 1 base, with 3 bases left between them. Germline V gives CDR1 KGHDR, CDR2 SFDVKD. The CDR3 coding sequence is TGTGCCACCAGCCAGAACACCGGGGAGCTGTTTTTT. Protein sequence: CATSQNTGELFF.

This clonotype was observed at least ten times. The chain combines TRBV7-9 with TRBJ2-7, with 7 bases lining up with TRBD1. The CDR3 covers 17 residues. CDR1 and CDR2 (germline): SEHNR, FQNEAQ (reference sequence). The ends lost 1 base at V and 3 bases at J; junction bases unmatched: 12. The chain's CDR3 is CASSLGLSGQLNYEQYV. The CDR3 DNA follows: TGTGCCAGCAGCTTAGGCCTTTCGGGACAGCTAAACTACGAGCAGTACGTC.

The chain combines TRBV3-1 with TRBJ1-2, with D unresolved. Trimming removed 5 bases from V and 2 bases from J, with 12 bases in between. The length of the CDR3 is 14 residues. Germline V gene sequence: CDR1 LGHDT, CDR2 YNNKEL (reference sequence). CDR3 loop: CASSSSTGNYGYTF. In DNA form, the CDR3 reads TGTGCCAGCAGCTCCAGTACGGGGAACTATGGCTACACCTTC.